Listed here are 20 T cell receptor beta chains from one sample, sequenced in a study of radiation and T cells in renal cell carcinoma. The assay was immunoSEQ multiplex PCR, and TCRdb's table has in-frame clones only and misses some. Seen here are 130,000 or so clones, less than 85% observed once, and the top ten hold roughly a quarter. Time point noted: baseline pretreatment blood. Stated treatment: 15 Gy SBRT to primary tumor, nephrectomy 4 weeks later. This material consisted of blood, taken from a patient whose treatment included radiotherapy and nephrectomy. Receptors originate from a woman aged 45 to 65 with renal cell carcinoma.

V gene TRBV7-2 combines with J gene TRBJ2-1, with TRBD1 matching 8 bases. Unmatched junction bases numbered 3, after V lost 1 base and J lost 4 bases. Germline V lookup: CDR1 SGHTA, CDR2 FQGNSA. This CDR3 comprises 15 residues. The CDR3 is CASSLVQGVYNEQFF. CDR3 DNA: TGTGCCAGCAGCTTAGTACAGGGGGTGTACAATGAGCAGTTCTTC.

This CDR3 reads CATSSGGNSYEQYF. CDR3 coding DNA: TGTGCCACCTCGAGCGGGGGAAACTCCTACGAGCAGTACTTC. This chain uses TRBV5-6 with TRBJ2-7; 8 bases agree with TRBD2. The V gene end was trimmed by 9 bases and the J gene end by 0 bases; junction bases not matched to a gene: 8. Per the germline V gene, CDR1 is SGHDT and CDR2 is YYEEEE. There are 14 residues in the CDR3.

The chain employs TRBV2 and TRBJ2-3, with a possible D match to TRBD2 (7 bases). Per the germline V gene, CDR1 is SNHLY and CDR2 is FYNNEI. The V and J ends lost 6 bases and 4 bases respectively, with 20 bases between them. The CDR3 covers 16 residues. The CDR3, as DNA: TGTGCCAGCAGGATCGAGGGCGGGGGCACCGCAGATACGCAGTATTTT. Its protein product is CASRIEGGGTADTQYF.

The chain has TRBV30 and TRBJ2-7, with D perhaps TRBD1 (6 bases). Germline V gives CDR1 GTSNPN, CDR2 SVGIG (reference sequence). V dropped 2 bases and J dropped 0 bases, with 17 bases sitting between them. This CDR3 has 16 residues. The CDR3 DNA reads TGTGCCTGGAGTTTTGGGGACATCGGGCCCTCCTACGAGCAGTACTTC. It encodes CAWSFGDIGPSYEQYF.

This sequence joins TRBV10-3 and TRBJ1-5; 9 bases agree with TRBD1. The CDR3 is 15 residues long. The junction had 8 bases not matched to a gene; V was cut back by 10 bases and J by 1 base. Germline CDR1 ENHRY, CDR2 SYGVKD. Written as DNA, the CDR3 is TGTGCCACCCGCTTCGGGACAGGGAGCAATCAGCCCCAGCATTTT. This gives the protein CATRFGTGSNQPQHF.

This sequence joins TRBV18 and TRBJ1-4; 7 bases line up with TRBD1. Germline values: CDR1 KGHSH, CDR2 LQKENI. V lost 5 bases and J lost 3; bases outside the gene matches: 6. CDR3 length: 15 amino acids. In DNA form, the CDR3 reads TGTGCCAGCTCAATAGGGACAGACGCTAATGAAAAACTGTTTTTT. The encoded protein is CASSIGTDANEKLFF.

The V call is TRBV27, the J call TRBJ2-7; 7 nucleotides match TRBD2. Germline V gives CDR1 MNHEY, CDR2 SMNVEV (reference sequence). The CDR3 length is 13 residues. With 6 bases clipped from V and 2 bases from J, the junction kept 4 bases outside the gene matches. The DNA for the CDR3 is TGTGCCAGCAGACAAGGGACTACCTACGAGCAGTACTTC. It translates to CASRQGTTYEQYF.

The rearrangement joins TRBV5-4 to TRBJ2-2; the D is unclear. CDR3 length: 13 residues. Looked up from germline, CDR1 is SGHNT and CDR2 is YYREEE (reference sequence). The germline V and J ends were trimmed by 2 bases and 5 bases, with 7 bases remaining between them. The DNA for the CDR3 is TGTGCCAGCAGCTTACAGTCGACCGGGGAGCTGTTTTTT. It specifies CASSLQSTGELFF.

The chain has TRBV5-1 and TRBJ1-1, with D possibly being TRBD1 (5 bases). The CDR3 contains 15 residues. V lost 2 bases and J 4 bases, leaving 15 bases between the germline ends. CDR1 and CDR2 (germline): SGHRS, YFSETQ. The CDR3: CASSFGRGRGTEAFF. CDR3 nucleotides: TGCGCCAGCAGCTTCGGTAGGGGAAGGGGCACTGAAGCTTTCTTT.

The chain has TRBV5-1 and TRBJ2-7, with 12 bases lining up with TRBD1. V trimming: 2 bases; J trimming: 5 bases; junction bases outside the gene matches: 5. CDR3 length: 15 residues. CDR1 SGHRS and CDR2 YFSETQ come from the germline V gene. CDR3 nucleotides: TGCGCCAGCAGCTTAGGGGACAGGGGGCGGGACGAGCAGTACTTC. The encoded protein is CASSLGDRGRDEQYF.

This chain connects TRBV18 to TRBJ1-3; possibly TRBD1 for D (6 bases). V lost 6 bases and J 0 bases, leaving 12 bases between the germline ends. CDR1 is KGHSH and CDR2 is LQKENI in the germline V gene. The CDR3 sequence is 15 residues long. CDR3 nucleotide sequence: TGTGCCAGCTCCCAAGGACAGAACTCTGGAAACACCATATATTTT. It encodes CASSQGQNSGNTIYF.

The rearrangement joins TRBV28 to TRBJ1-2; D is unclear. Germline CDR1 is MDHEN and CDR2 is SYDVKM. Deletions cut 5 bases from V and 0 bases from J, with 10 bases between. This CDR3 spans 14 amino acids. CDR3 in amino acids: CASSTPPTNYGYTF. The CDR3 DNA reads TGTGCCAGCAGTACCCCGCCGACTAACTATGGCTACACCTTC.

Only a few counts were recorded for this clone. The chain couples TRBV9 to TRBJ1-5, with D perhaps matching TRBD1 (5 bases). V lost 3 bases to trimming and J lost 3 bases, with 13 bases between them. This CDR3 region has 15 residues. CDR1 and CDR2 (germline): SGDLS, YYNGEE. Here the CDR3 reads CASSGGAGINQPQHF. The DNA of the CDR3 is TGTGCCAGCAGCGGCGGGGCGGGGATCAATCAGCCCCAGCATTTT.

The rearrangement joins TRBV12-5 to TRBJ2-7; D is possibly TRBD1 (6 bases). CDR1 LGHNT and CDR2 FRNRAP come from the germline V gene. V gave up 0 bases and J gave up 2 bases, with 17 bases separating them. This CDR3 spans 17 amino acids. The CDR3 region has the DNA TGTGCTAGTGGTTTGGTGAGCGCGCCAGGGGATCCCTACGAGCAGTACTTC. Its translation is CASGLVSAPGDPYEQYF. Based on the CDR3 plus reference TRBV12-5 and TRBJ2-7, the full variable domain is DARVTQTPRHKVTEMGQEVTMRCQPILGHNTVFWYRQTMMQGLELLAYFRNRAPLDDSGMPKDRFSAEMPDATLATLKIQPSEPRDSAVYFCASGLVSAPGDPYEQYFGPGTRLTVT.

The V gene is TRBV10-3, the J gene TRBJ1-1, with D uncertain. Trimming pared 3 bases from V and 1 base from J, leaving 9 bases between. The CDR3 extends over 14 amino acids. Germline V gene sequence: CDR1 ENHRY, CDR2 SYGVKD. The CDR3 loop reads CAISESRQNTEAFF. Here the CDR3 DNA reads TGTGCCATCAGTGAAAGTCGGCAGAACACTGAAGCTTTCTTT.

This clone was detected only a few times. The chain joins TRBV7-2 to TRBJ1-4; D possibly corresponds to TRBD1 (5 bases). The CDR3 has 13 amino acids. Germline CDR1 is SGHTA and CDR2 is FQGNSA. V was pared by 4 bases and J by 8 bases, with 11 bases between. This CDR3 is CASSWGLGEKLFF. In DNA form, the CDR3 reads TGTGCCAGCAGCTGGGGCTTGGGAGAAAAACTGTTTTTT.

The V and J genes are TRBV9 and TRBJ2-5; D is uncertain. CDR3 length: 14 amino acids. CDR1 and CDR2 from the germline V gene are SGDLS and YYNGEE. V was shortened by 0 bases and J by 2 bases, with 8 bases between the two germline ends. In DNA, the CDR3 is TGTGCCAGCAGCGTAGGGGCCACTCAAGAGACCCAGTACTTC. Its protein is CASSVGATQETQYF.

This clone occurred once. This chain joins TRBV4-3 and TRBJ1-4; TRBD1 agrees at 8 bases. Germline V CDR1 and CDR2: LGHNA, YSLEER. This CDR3 is 13 amino acids long. J gave up 8 bases and V 4 bases, and 3 bases lay outside the gene matches. The CDR3 bases are TGCGCCAGCAGCCGGACAGGGAGGGAAAAACTGTTTTTT. This translates into CASSRTGREKLFF.

V gene TRBV20-1 combines with J gene TRBJ1-2; D remains unclear. The germline V gene has CDR1 DFQATT and CDR2 SNEGSKA (reference sequence). V was cut by 6 bases and J by 3 bases, with 5 bases left in between. This CDR3 is 10 amino acids long. In DNA form, the CDR3 reads TGCAGTGCCGCACACTATGGCTACACCTTC. Translation gives CSAAHYGYTF.

The chain joins TRBV19 to TRBJ2-5; TRBD2 matches 9 bases. The CDR3 has 15 residues. Germline loops: CDR1 LNHDA, CDR2 SQIVND (reference sequence). The ends lost 3 bases at V and 2 bases at J; junction bases unmatched: 4. The CDR3 DNA reads as TGTGCCAGTAGTATTCTAGCGGGGAGTCAAGAGACCCAGTACTTC. Its translation is CASSILAGSQETQYF. The variable domain in full, completed from reference TRBV19 and TRBJ2-5, reads DGGITQSPKYLFRKEGQNVTLSCEQNLNHDAMYWYRQDPGQGLRLIYYSQIVNDFQKGDIAEGYSVSREKKESFPLTVTSAQKNPTAFYLCASSILAGSQETQYFGPGTRLLVL.